One sample yielded the 20 T cell receptor beta chains listed below, sequenced in a study of blood T cell repertoires in COVID-19 (TCRdb year 2020). The receptor library was made with the immunoSEQ multiplex PCR assay. The clones in this table, taken by TCRdb from immuneACCESS, are in-frame only. Not every clone is retained; where verified, under half of the shortfall comes from an unresolved V gene, and the cause of the rest is unknown. A total of roughly 57,000 clones appear in this sample, about four fifths of them only once. The ten largest clonotypes hold around 21% of the sample. Sequencing used peripheral blood. The receptors stem from a man aged 25 to 40 with COVID-19, enrolled during active disease.

This clone was seen more than once but under ten times. The chain is built from TRBV15 and TRBJ2-1; D may be TRBD2 (7 bases). V lost 1 base and J 8 bases, leaving 12 bases between the germline ends. The CDR3 is 14 amino acids. From germline, CDR1 is LNHNV and CDR2 YYDKDF (reference sequence). The CDR3 sequence: CATSRGRGGDEQFF. CDR3 coding DNA: TGTGCCACCAGCAGAGGTAGGGGGGGGGATGAGCAGTTCTTC.

CDR3 residues: CASSILVDRDSQFF. In DNA form, the CDR3 reads TGTGCCAGTAGTATCCTCGTGGACAGGGATTCACAGTTCTTC. J is TRBJ2-1 and V is TRBV19, with 8 bases aligning to TRBD1. CDR3 length: 14 residues. V shed 3 bases, J shed 13 bases, and the junction held 11 bases outside the gene matches. CDR1 is LNHDA and CDR2 is SQIVND in the germline V gene (reference sequence).

The chain couples TRBV5-4 to TRBJ2-7, with D tentatively TRBD2 (6 bases). Germline CDR1 is SGHNT and CDR2 is YYREEE (reference sequence). The CDR3 contains 13 residues. With 2 bases removed from V and 4 bases from J, the gap between germline ends came to 10 bases. The CDR3 sequence: CASSFGGRYEQYF. In DNA form, the CDR3 reads TGTGCCAGCAGCTTCGGGGGTAGATACGAGCAGTACTTC.

V usage is TRBV2 and J usage is TRBJ2-7; 10 positions agree with TRBD1. The ends lost 5 bases at V and 5 bases at J; junction bases unmatched: 9. The CDR3 consists of 15 residues. The V gene's germline CDR1 is SNHLY and CDR2 FYNNEI. The CDR3 sequence: CASSIPTGGVDEQYF. CDR3 DNA sequence: TGTGCCAGCAGTATTCCGACAGGGGGCGTCGACGAGCAGTACTTC.

This clone has more than one count but fewer than ten. This rearrangement joins TRBV6-6 to TRBJ1-5; D call uncertain. The CDR3 contains 12 residues. CDR1 MNHNY and CDR2 SVGAGI come from the germline V gene (reference sequence). Trimming pared 6 bases from V and 5 bases from J, leaving 8 bases between. The DNA of the CDR3 is TGTGCCAGCAGCATCGACTATCAGCCCCAGCATTTT. It translates to CASSIDYQPQHF.

V usage is TRBV7-2 and J usage is TRBJ1-2; no reliable D call. The CDR3 runs to 15 residues. Trimming took off 7 bases at V and 5 bases at J, with 20 bases between the two ends. The germline V gene has CDR1 SGHTA and CDR2 FQGNSA. The CDR3: CASTPQTSRSYGYTF. CDR3 nucleotide sequence: TGTGCCAGCACCCCACAGACAAGTCGGTCTTATGGCTACACCTTC.

V usage is TRBV11-2 and J usage is TRBJ2-1; the D gene is possibly TRBD2 (5 bases). Trimming shortened V by 1 base and J by 3 bases, and 13 bases separated the two germline ends. Germline V lookup: CDR1 SGHAT, CDR2 FQNNGV. The CDR3 totals 16 residues. CDR3 sequence: CASSLGLGSRYNEQFF. The CDR3 nucleotides read TGTGCCAGCAGCTTAGGCCTGGGGAGTCGCTACAATGAGCAGTTCTTC.

This chain uses TRBV15 with TRBJ2-5; TRBD1 matches 7 bases. Losses at the gene ends were 8 bases for V and 2 bases for J; bases not matched to a gene: 5. Germline values: CDR1 LNHNV, CDR2 YYDKDF (reference sequence). CDR3 length: 13 amino acids. DNA of the CDR3: TGTGCCACCCAGGGGGTTCCTCAAGAGACCCAGTACTTC. It translates to CATQGVPQETQYF.

J is TRBJ2-7 and V is TRBV19; 11 bases agree with TRBD2. Germline lookup yields CDR1 LNHDA and CDR2 SQIVND (reference sequence). V shed 6 bases, J shed 1 base, and the junction held 5 bases outside the gene matches. The CDR3 has 15 residues. In DNA form, the CDR3 reads TGTGCCAGTAGCCCTGGGACTAGCGGATCCTACGAGCAGTACTTC. It is translated as CASSPGTSGSYEQYF. Supplemented by reference TRBV19 and TRBJ2-7, the full variable domain reads DGGITQSPKYLFRKEGQNVTLSCEQNLNHDAMYWYRQDPGQGLRLIYYSQIVNDFQKGDIAEGYSVSREKKESFPLTVTSAQKNPTAFYLCASSPGTSGSYEQYFGPGTRLTVT.

This clone was seen once. The V and J genes are TRBV28 and TRBJ2-7; D might be TRBD1 (6 bases). V lost 6 bases and J 5 bases, leaving 17 bases between the germline ends. The CDR3 has 14 amino acids. Germline-derived CDR1 and CDR2 are MDHEN and SYDVKM. The CDR3: CASRALTGNHEQYF. The DNA of the CDR3 is TGTGCCAGCAGAGCCCTGACAGGTAACCACGAGCAGTACTTC.

This rearrangement joins TRBV3-1 (or the pseudogene TRBV3-2) to TRBJ2-7, with a tentative D call TRBD2 (5 bases). Germline V gene lookup returns CDR1 LGHDT and CDR2 YNNKEL (reference sequence). The CDR3 extends over 13 amino acids. Between the trimmed V and J ends, which lost 3 bases and 5 bases, there was a span of 11 bases. The CDR3 sequence: CASSHTAVDEQYF. CDR3 sequence (DNA): TGTGCCAGCAGCCACACAGCGGTAGACGAGCAGTACTTC.

This rearrangement joins TRBV5-6 to TRBJ2-5; D possibly corresponds to TRBD2 (5 bases). Deletions cut 0 bases from V and 5 bases from J, with 17 bases between. The CDR3 length is 16 residues. Per germline, CDR1 SGHDT and CDR2 YYEEEE. CDR3 protein: CASSLGAGRRGETQYF. CDR3 sequence (DNA): TGTGCCAGCAGCTTGGGGGCAGGCCGCAGAGGGGAGACCCAGTACTTC.

The chain has TRBV7-9 and TRBJ2-5, with 7 nucleotides matching TRBD1. The CDR3 has 13 residues. Losses at the gene ends were 8 bases for V and 1 base for J; bases not matched to a gene: 4. Germline assignment: CDR1 SEHNR and CDR2 FQNEAQ (reference sequence). CDR3 protein: CASGRDSQETQYF. As DNA, the CDR3 is TGTGCCAGCGGACGGGACAGCCAAGAGACCCAGTACTTC.

The chain recombines TRBV4-1 with TRBJ2-3, with D tentatively TRBD1 (5 bases). Germline-derived CDR1 and CDR2 are MGHRA and YSYEKL. This CDR3 comprises 14 residues. Between the trimmed V and J ends, which lost 1 base and 7 bases, there was a span of 12 bases. In DNA, the CDR3 is TGCGCCAGCAGCCAAGTTCCTGAGGACAATACGCAGTATTTT. This gives the protein CASSQVPEDNTQYF.

The chain joins TRBV27 to TRBJ1-5; D ambiguous. V was clipped by 5 bases and J by 4 bases, with 9 bases between them. The CDR3 is 13 residues long. CDR1 MNHEY and CDR2 SMNVEV come from the germline V gene (reference sequence). CDR3 sequence reads: CASSLEWNQPQHF. The CDR3 coding sequence is TGTGCCAGCAGTCTCGAGTGGAATCAGCCCCAGCATTTT.

This chain uses TRBV29-1 with TRBJ2-2, with a weak D call TRBD2 (5 bases). Deletions cut 1 base from V and 4 bases from J, with 10 bases between. The CDR3 spans 14 residues. The germline V gene encodes CDR1 SQVTM and CDR2 ANQGSEA. The CDR3 nucleotides are TGCAGCGTTGAAGTAGGGCGGGCCACCGGGGAGCTGTTTTTT. Translating it yields CSVEVGRATGELFF.

The chain employs TRBV21-1 and TRBJ2-1; TRBD1, the table's D call, lacks a check against the DNA. TRBV21-1 is an annotated pseudogene. This CDR3 is built from 14 residues. CDR3 DNA: TGTGCCAGCAGCTCGGGACAGGGCCTAGGGGGGCAGTTCTTC. It encodes CASSSGQGLGGQFF.

The chain couples TRBV6-4 to TRBJ2-3; D gene uncertain. This CDR3 region has 14 residues. Trimming left V 3 bases short and J 4 bases short, with 11 bases between. Per germline, CDR1 MRHNA and CDR2 SNTAGT. The DNA for the CDR3 is TGTGCCAGCAGTGAGCGGTCTCCCCCAGATACGCAGTATTTT. Its translation: CASSERSPPDTQYF.

The chain has TRBV30 and TRBJ1-1; possible D gene TRBD1, 6 bases. CDR3 length: 13 residues. From germline, CDR1 is GTSNPN and CDR2 SVGIG (reference sequence). The V and J ends lost 3 bases and 5 bases respectively, with 13 bases between them. CDR3 in DNA: TGTGCCTGGAGCTGGGGGCGCGGGACTGAAGCTTTCTTT. This codes for CAWSWGRGTEAFF.

The V gene is TRBV7-6, the J gene TRBJ1-3, with a possible D match to TRBD1 (5 bases). This CDR3 has 17 amino acids. Germline V gene lookup returns CDR1 SGHVS and CDR2 FNYEAQ. V gave up 5 bases and J gave up 0 bases, with 17 bases separating them. The CDR3 reads CASSRSQGFLSGNTIYF. The DNA for the CDR3 is TGTGCCAGCAGCCGCTCCCAGGGATTTCTCTCTGGAAACACCATATATTTT.